This T cell receptor beta chain is drawn from a study of identical twins. Study-wide results and caveats: Potential partial confounding of zero-insertion analyses by invariant MAIT and iNKT cells was noted.

J gave up 9 bases and V 6 bases, and 13 bases lay outside the gene matches. CDR1 MRHNA and CDR2 SNTAGT come from the germline V gene. CDR3 length equals 15 residues. For this clonotype: As yet, its antigen is unknown.

TCRdb called the 5' RACE reads again in MiXCR, with one record for every CDR3 protein. This table has around 680,000 distinct CDR3 sequences, 8.6% appearing once. This sample also appeared in a second study, on yellow fever vaccine responses in identical twins.

This TCR was recovered from a woman aged 18-29 years in good health. Material: PBMCs. J is TRBJ2-1 and V is TRBV6-4, with TRBD2 matching 8 bases. The DNA for the CDR3 is TGTGCCAGCAGCGAAATAGCGGGAACATTCTTTGAGCAGTTCTTC. Its protein product is CASSEIAGTFFEQFF.